The 17 T cell receptor beta chains listed next were all sequenced from one sample in a study of T cell repertoires in ileal Crohn's disease. Libraries were prepared by immunoSEQ multiplex PCR; TCRdb keeps only in-frame clonotypes and omits some of them. Among some 16,000 clones listed, 80% were seen once. Material: ileal tissue. The receptors here all came from an adult with Crohn's disease.

The rearrangement joins TRBV27 to TRBJ1-1, with TRBD1 matching over 9 bases. The CDR3 has 12 residues. Germline trimming cut 9 bases from V and 5 bases from J; bases unmatched to any gene: 4. Germline CDR1 reads MNHEY; CDR2 reads SMNVEV (reference sequence). The CDR3 coding sequence is TGTGCCAGTGGACAGGGGAGGACTGAAGCTTTCTTT. This translates into CASGQGRTEAFF.

V usage is TRBV2 and J usage is TRBJ2-3; 10 bases line up with TRBD2. Germline assignment: CDR1 SNHLY and CDR2 FYNNEI. This CDR3 region has 17 residues. Trimming cost V 9 bases and J 3 bases; bases outside gene matches: 15. Here the CDR3 DNA reads TGTGCCAGTAACCAACCCCTAGCGGGAGTTGGGACAGATACGCAGTATTTT. It encodes CASNQPLAGVGTDTQYF.

This chain uses TRBV5-1 with TRBJ1-6, with D possibly matching TRBD1 (5 bases). The germline V gene encodes CDR1 SGHRS and CDR2 YFSETQ. This CDR3 is 18 amino acids long. V lost 0 bases, J lost 5 bases, and 18 bases lay in between. The CDR3 DNA reads as TGCGCCAGCAGCTTGGTTCCCCCACTAAGGGGAAATAATTCACCCCTCCACTTT. This translates into CASSLVPPLRGNNSPLHF.

CDR3 amino acids: CASSVQLRTGPGKDTQYF. The CDR3 nucleotides are TGTGCCAGCAGCGTCCAATTACGGACTGGACCTGGGAAAGATACGCAGTATTTT. The chain couples TRBV9 to TRBJ2-3, with D tentatively TRBD2 (5 bases). Trimming left V 2 bases short and J 5 bases short, with 24 bases between. This CDR3 is 18 amino acids long. CDR1 and CDR2 from the germline V gene are SGDLS and YYNGEE.

The V and J genes are TRBV27 and TRBJ2-2; D is perhaps TRBD1 (5 bases). Germline CDR1 MNHEY, CDR2 SMNVEV (reference sequence). This CDR3 is 17 amino acids long. V was trimmed by 2 bases and J by 4 bases, leaving 17 bases between them. CDR3: CASSLGSRAGPTGELFF. The CDR3 DNA reads as TGTGCCAGCAGTTTAGGGTCTAGGGCAGGGCCCACCGGGGAGCTGTTTTTT.

V is TRBV27 and J is TRBJ1-5; weak D call: TRBD1 (5 bases). The germline CDR1 and CDR2 sequences are MNHEY and SMNVEV (reference sequence). Trimming stripped 6 bases from V and 7 bases from J, with 22 bases between. CDR3 length: 16 amino acids. Here the CDR3 reads CASSPPGAGYLQPQHF. In DNA form, the CDR3 reads TGTGCCAGCAGCCCCCCAGGAGCAGGGTACTTGCAGCCCCAGCATTTT.

The chain links TRBV30 to TRBJ1-1; the match to TRBD1 covers 7 bases. Germline V gives CDR1 GTSNPN, CDR2 SVGIG (reference sequence). The CDR3 is 15 residues long. Trimming cost V 3 bases and J 1 base; bases outside gene matches: 8. CDR3 in DNA: TGTGCCTGGAGCTCCCCGGGACAGCCGAACACTGAAGCTTTCTTT. Protein: CAWSSPGQPNTEAFF.

CDR3 sequence (DNA): TGTGCCAGCAGCTCCACCCGCCAGGGGGGCGCGACTAATGAAAAACTGTTTTTT. Translated: CASSSTRQGGATNEKLFF. This chain links TRBV7-8 with TRBJ1-4; 7 nucleotides line up with TRBD1. This CDR3 comprises 18 residues. Losses at the gene ends were 4 bases for V and 2 bases for J; bases not matched to a gene: 13. In germline, CDR1 is SGHVS, CDR2 FQNEAQ. The whole variable domain, filled in from reference TRBV7-8 and TRBJ1-4, reads GAGVSQSPRYKVAKRGQDVALRCDPISGHVSLFWYQQALGQGPEFLTYFQNEAQLDKSGLPSDRFFAERPEGSVSTLKIQRTQQEDSAVYLCASSSTRQGGATNEKLFFGSGTQLSVL.

On this clone itself: Because the CDR3's place on the DNA is in doubt, the DNA is left out and the CDR3 is given as listed by TCRdb. The chain has TRBV9 and TRBJ2-7; the table's D call TRBD1 went unverified against the DNA. Germline values: CDR1 SGDLS, CDR2 YYNGEE. The CDR3 spans 15 amino acids, including both terminal residues. This chain's CDR3 is CASSVVVGQGIQTYV.

The chain has TRBV6-6 and TRBJ2-7, with 12 bases aligning to TRBD1. The V segment lost 2 bases and the J segment 5 bases; nucleotides outside the gene matches: 7. Germline values: CDR1 MNHNY, CDR2 SVGAGI (reference sequence). CDR3 size: 16 residues. The CDR3 DNA follows: TGTGCCAGCAGTTACGGAGCGGGACAGGGGGCGCACGAGCAGTACGTC. This translates into CASSYGAGQGAHEQYV.

The genes are TRBV18 and TRBJ2-5; D uncertain. CDR1 is KGHSH, CDR2 LQKENI, per germline. V shed 3 bases and J shed 1 base, with 6 bases lying between them. The CDR3 is made up of 13 amino acids. In nucleotides, the CDR3 is TGTGCCAGCTCACCCGGTAGCCAAGAGACCCAGTACTTC. It translates to CASSPGSQETQYF.

This chain joins TRBV28 and TRBJ1-1; 9 bases map to TRBD1. This CDR3 spans 14 amino acids. Germline V lookup: CDR1 MDHEN, CDR2 SYDVKM. Losses at the gene ends were 8 bases for V and 4 bases for J; bases not matched to a gene: 8. The CDR3 DNA is TGTGCCAGCCGGGACAGGGCTGGGGCCACTGAAGCTTTCTTT. The encoded protein is CASRDRAGATEAFF.

This clone was recorded once. The chain recombines TRBV4-1 with TRBJ1-1, with unresolved D. The CDR3 is 15 residues long. Germline V gene data show CDR1 as MGHRA and CDR2 as YSYEKL. The ends were cut back, 0 bases at V and 1 base at J, with 9 bases in the middle. CDR3 sequence: CASSQDSSGNTEAFF. In DNA, the CDR3 is TGCGCCAGCAGCCAAGATTCGTCCGGGAACACTGAAGCTTTCTTT.

This clone was detected only once. The rearrangement joins TRBV5-1 to TRBJ2-5, with a possible D match to TRBD2 (5 bases). The CDR3 contains 15 residues. V lost 3 bases and J lost 5, with 17 bases in between. Per the germline V gene, CDR1 is SGHRS and CDR2 is YFSETQ. This chain's CDR3 is CASSSTSFGTETQYF. CDR3 DNA: TGCGCCAGCAGCTCCACTAGTTTTGGTACGGAGACCCAGTACTTC. Complete variable domain (other parts from reference TRBV5-1 and TRBJ2-5): KAGVTQTPRYLIKTRGQQVTLSCSPISGHRSVSWYQQTPGQGLQFLFEYFSETQRNKGNFPGRFSGRQFSNSRSEMNVSTLELGDSALYLCASSSTSFGTETQYFGPGTRLLVL.

This chain joins TRBV11-2 and TRBJ1-1; no clear D. The CDR3 loop spans 13 amino acids. In germline, CDR1 is SGHAT, CDR2 FQNNGV. V dropped 0 bases and J dropped 6 bases, with 8 bases sitting between them. CDR3 in amino acids: CASSLDRTAEAFF. The CDR3 DNA follows: TGTGCCAGCAGCTTAGATCGAACAGCTGAAGCTTTCTTT.

This chain connects TRBV4-3 to TRBJ2-6; TRBD2 agrees at 10 bases. CDR3 size: 19 residues. The V gene end was trimmed by 0 bases and the J gene end by 0 bases; junction bases not matched to a gene: 5. CDR1 LGHNA and CDR2 YSLEER come from the germline V gene. CDR3 nucleotide sequence: TGCGCCAGCAGCCAAGAGACTAGCGGGTGGACCTCTGGGGCCAACGTCCTGACTTTC. Its translation is CASSQETSGWTSGANVLTF.

V gene TRBV19 combines with J gene TRBJ1-1; possible D gene TRBD1, 5 bases. The V gene's germline CDR1 is LNHDA and CDR2 SQIVND (reference sequence). The V gene lost 5 bases and the J gene lost 7 bases, with 11 bases spanning the gap. There are 12 residues in the CDR3. The CDR3 sequence is CASSGRASEAFF. The CDR3 DNA sequence: TGTGCCAGTAGTGGCAGGGCTAGTGAAGCTTTCTTT.